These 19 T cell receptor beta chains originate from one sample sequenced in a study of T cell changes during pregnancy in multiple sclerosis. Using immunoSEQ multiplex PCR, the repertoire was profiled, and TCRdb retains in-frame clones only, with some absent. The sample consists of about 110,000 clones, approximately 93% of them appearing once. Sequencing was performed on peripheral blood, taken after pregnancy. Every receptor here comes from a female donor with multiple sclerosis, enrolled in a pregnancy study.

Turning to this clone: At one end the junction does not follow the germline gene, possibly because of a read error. This CDR3 reads CASSLGTGVETFF. CDR3 DNA sequence: TGTGCCAGCAGCTTGGGGACAGGGGTTGAAACTTTCTTT. The rearrangement links TRBV7-2 to TRBJ1-1, with 10 bases that match TRBD1. The CDR3 consists of 13 residues. From germline, CDR1 is SGHTA and CDR2 FQGNSA. Based on the CDR3 plus reference TRBV7-2 and TRBJ1-1, the full variable domain is GAGVSQSPSNKVTEKGKDVELRCDPISGHTALYWYRQSLGQGLEFLIYFQGNSAPDKSGLPSDRFSAERTGGSVSTLTIQRTQQEDSAVYLCASSLGTGVETFFGQGTRLTVV.

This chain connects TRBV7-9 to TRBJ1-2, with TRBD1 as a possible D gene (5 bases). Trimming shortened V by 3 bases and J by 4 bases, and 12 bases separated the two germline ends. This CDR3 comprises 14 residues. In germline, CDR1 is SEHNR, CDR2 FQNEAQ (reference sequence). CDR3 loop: CASSLSGIGYGYTF. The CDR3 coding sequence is TGTGCCAGCAGCTTGTCAGGGATCGGCTATGGCTACACCTTC.

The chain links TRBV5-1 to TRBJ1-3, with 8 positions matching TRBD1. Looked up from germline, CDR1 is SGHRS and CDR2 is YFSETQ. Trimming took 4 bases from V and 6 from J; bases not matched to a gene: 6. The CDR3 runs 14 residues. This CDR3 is CASSLGQGENTIYF. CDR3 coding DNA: TGCGCCAGCAGCCTTGGACAGGGCGAAAACACCATATATTTT.

The chain's CDR3 is CASSSSPGSLYGYTF. CDR3 DNA sequence: TGTGCCAGCAGTTCAAGTCCGGGGTCGTTATATGGCTACACCTTC. The chain is built from TRBV7-2 and TRBJ1-2; D gene unclear. Germline assignment: CDR1 SGHTA and CDR2 FQGNSA. Between the trimmed V and J ends, which lost 6 bases and 5 bases, there was a span of 19 bases. The CDR3 runs to 15 residues.

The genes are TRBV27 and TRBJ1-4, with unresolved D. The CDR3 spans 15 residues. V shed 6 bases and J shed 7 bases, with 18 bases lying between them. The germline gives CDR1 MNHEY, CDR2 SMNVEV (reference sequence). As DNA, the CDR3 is TGTGCCAGCAGCCTTCGAGGGAATTATGGTGAAAAACTGTTTTTT. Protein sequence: CASSLRGNYGEKLFF.

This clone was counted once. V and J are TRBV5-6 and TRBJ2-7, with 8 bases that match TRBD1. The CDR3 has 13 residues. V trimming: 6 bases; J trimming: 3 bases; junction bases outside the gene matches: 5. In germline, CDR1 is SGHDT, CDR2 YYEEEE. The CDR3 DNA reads TGTGCCAGCATGGTGGGGACAGGCTACGAGCAGTACTTC. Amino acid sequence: CASMVGTGYEQYF. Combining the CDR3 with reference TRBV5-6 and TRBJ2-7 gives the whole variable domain DAGVTQSPTHLIKTRGQQVTLRCSPKSGHDTVSWYQQALGQGPQFIFQYYEEEERQRGNFPDRFSGHQFPNYSSELNVNALLLGDSALYLCASMVGTGYEQYFGPGTRLTVT.

CDR3 sequence (DNA): TGTGCCAGCGCCTCCTCTCGGACAGGGGGCACTGAAGCTTTCTTT. Protein product: CASASSRTGGTEAFF. V gene TRBV25-1 combines with J gene TRBJ1-1; 10 nucleotides line up with TRBD1. The trim removed 8 bases at V and 4 bases at J, leaving 10 bases unmatched. The CDR3 extends over 15 amino acids. Germline V lookup: CDR1 MGHDK, CDR2 SYGVNS.

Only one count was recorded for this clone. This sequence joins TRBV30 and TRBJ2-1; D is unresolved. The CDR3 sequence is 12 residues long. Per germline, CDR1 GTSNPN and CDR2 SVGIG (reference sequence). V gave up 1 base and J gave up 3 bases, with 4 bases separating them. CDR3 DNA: TGTGCCTGGAGTGGCTACTACAATGAGCAGTTCTTC. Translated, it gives CAWSGYYNEQFF.

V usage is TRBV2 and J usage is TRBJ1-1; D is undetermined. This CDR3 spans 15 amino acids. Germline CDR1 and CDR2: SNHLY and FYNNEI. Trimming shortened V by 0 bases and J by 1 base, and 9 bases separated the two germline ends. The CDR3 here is CASSEAYLRNTEAFF. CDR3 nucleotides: TGTGCCAGCAGTGAAGCTTACCTACGGAACACTGAAGCTTTCTTT.

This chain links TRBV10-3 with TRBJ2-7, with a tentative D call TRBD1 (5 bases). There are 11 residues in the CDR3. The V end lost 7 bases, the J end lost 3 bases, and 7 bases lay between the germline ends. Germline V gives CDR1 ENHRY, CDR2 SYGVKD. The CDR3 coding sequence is TGTGCCATCAAACAGGACTACGAGCAGTACTTC. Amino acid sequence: CAIKQDYEQYF.

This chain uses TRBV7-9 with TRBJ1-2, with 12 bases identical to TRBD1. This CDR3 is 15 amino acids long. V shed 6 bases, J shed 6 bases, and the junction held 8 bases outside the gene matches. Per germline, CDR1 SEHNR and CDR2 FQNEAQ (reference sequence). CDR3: CASSPSGTGGDGYTF. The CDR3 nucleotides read TGTGCCAGCAGTCCCTCCGGGACAGGGGGCGATGGCTACACCTTC.

The CDR3 nucleotides read TGTGCCAGCAAACTCCCGGCCCGGGCCCAGTACTTC. Residues: CASKLPARAQYF. The chain carries TRBV5-8 and TRBJ2-5, with D uncertain. Between the trimmed V and J ends, which lost 6 bases and 9 bases, there was a span of 15 bases. There are 12 residues in the CDR3. Germline V CDR1 and CDR2: SGHTS, YDEGEE.

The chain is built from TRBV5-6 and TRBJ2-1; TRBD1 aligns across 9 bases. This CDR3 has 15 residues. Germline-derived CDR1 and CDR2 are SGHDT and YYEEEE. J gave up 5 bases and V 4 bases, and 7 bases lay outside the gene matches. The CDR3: CASSLVGQGDNEQFF. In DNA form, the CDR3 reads TGTGCCAGCAGCCTTGTGGGACAGGGAGACAATGAGCAGTTCTTC.

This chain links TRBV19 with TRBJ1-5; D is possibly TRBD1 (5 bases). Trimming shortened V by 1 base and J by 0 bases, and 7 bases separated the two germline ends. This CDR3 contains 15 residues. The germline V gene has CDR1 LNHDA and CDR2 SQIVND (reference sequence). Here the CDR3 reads CASSIGGGSNQPQHF. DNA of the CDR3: TGTGCCAGTAGTATAGGGGGGGGTAGCAATCAGCCCCAGCATTTT.

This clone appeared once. In nucleotides, the CDR3 is TGTGCCAGCAGGACAGGTCTTGCCGGGGAGCTGTTTTTT. Its translation is CASRTGLAGELFF. The chain recombines TRBV6-5 with TRBJ2-2; possibly TRBD1 for D (6 bases). The CDR3 loop spans 13 amino acids. Per germline, CDR1 MNHEY and CDR2 SVGAGI. Trimming shortened V by 6 bases and J by 6 bases, and 11 bases separated the two germline ends.

The CDR3 reads CASSLSRVLAGGTEAFF. In DNA, the CDR3 is TGTGCCAGCAGTTTATCGCGCGTTCTGGCTGGAGGCACTGAAGCTTTCTTT. This rearrangement joins TRBV27 to TRBJ1-1; D is unresolved. V was trimmed by 0 bases and J by 4 bases, leaving 18 bases between them. Germline CDR1 reads MNHEY; CDR2 reads SMNVEV (reference sequence). CDR3 length: 17 residues.

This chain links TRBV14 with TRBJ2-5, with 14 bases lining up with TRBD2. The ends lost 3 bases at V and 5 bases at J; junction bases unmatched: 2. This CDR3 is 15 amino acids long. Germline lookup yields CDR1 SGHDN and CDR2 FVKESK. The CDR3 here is CASSQGTSGGETQYF. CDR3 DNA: TGTGCCAGCAGCCAGGGGACTAGCGGGGGTGAGACCCAGTACTTC.

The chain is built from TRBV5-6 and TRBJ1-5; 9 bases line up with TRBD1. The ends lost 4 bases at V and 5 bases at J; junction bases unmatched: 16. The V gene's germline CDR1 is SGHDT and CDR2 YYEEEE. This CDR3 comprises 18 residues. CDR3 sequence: CASSTFKPGQGYHQPQHF. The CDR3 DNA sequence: TGTGCCAGCAGCACCTTTAAACCGGGACAGGGATATCATCAGCCCCAGCATTTT.

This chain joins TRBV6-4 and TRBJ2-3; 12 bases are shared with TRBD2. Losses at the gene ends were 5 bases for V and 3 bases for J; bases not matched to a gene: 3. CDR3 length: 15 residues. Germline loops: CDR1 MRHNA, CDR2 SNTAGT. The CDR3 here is CASSQGLAGTDTQYF. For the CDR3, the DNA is TGTGCCAGCAGTCAAGGACTAGCGGGAACAGATACGCAGTATTTT.